This TCR beta chain was retrieved from a study of T-cell memory formation after mild COVID-19. This clonotype was picked up a small number of times. Constant-segment primers were used for 5'RACE, and the resulting TCR alpha and TCR beta cDNA libraries carried sample barcodes and UMIs. TCRdb analysed the 5' RACE reads with MiXCR anew, one entry per CDR3 protein. The sample carries hundreds of thousands of distinct CDR3 sequences, roughly a fifth recorded once. The germline V gene encodes CDR1 SGHVS and CDR2 FQNEAQ. Trimming removed 5 bases from V and 0 bases from J; junction bases left unmatched: 6. CDR3 size: 17 residues.

This TCR derives from an adult woman who had mild COVID-19 (a few samples of this study predate the infection). Cell type and time point are not known. The sample comprised PBMCs or a T cell subset sorted from them (not recorded which). This chain connects TRBV7-8 to TRBJ2-5; the match to TRBD2 covers 13 bases. The CDR3 DNA reads as TGTGCCAGCAGCCTGACTAGCGGGAGGCTGTACCAAGAGACCCAGTACTTC. It specifies CASSLTSGRLYQETQYF.